The 24 T cell receptor beta chains below were found in one sample sequenced in a study of T cells in Graves' hyperthyroidism and ophthalmopathy. Amplified regions were TCR beta CDR3 sequences from RNA transcripts. The TCR CDR3 was amplified in a first-round RT-PCR using the HTBI primer set. TCRdb reprocessed the multiplex PCR reads with MiXCR, giving one entry per CDR3 protein. This table holds fewer than 250,000 distinct CDR3 sequences, 24% found once. The specimen was blood. These TCRs come from a woman between 40 and 55 years old with Graves' ophthalmopathy.

This clonotype was seen at least ten times. CDR3 amino acids: CASRDTLSQYF. The CDR3 region has the DNA TGTGCCAGCCGGGACACCCTGTCCCAGTACTTC. The V and J genes are TRBV27 and TRBJ2-5; D is possibly TRBD1 (6 bases). Germline V lookup: CDR1 MNHEY, CDR2 SMNVEV (reference sequence). V shed 8 bases and J shed 9 bases, with 13 bases lying between them. This CDR3 region has 11 residues.

This clonotype has at least ten counts. The chain recombines TRBV7-3 with TRBJ1-1; D is uncertain. V was trimmed by 5 bases and J by 1 base, leaving 11 bases between them. The CDR3 runs 14 residues. Germline V CDR1 and CDR2: SGHTA, FQGTGA. The CDR3 DNA follows: TGTGCCAGCAGCCCCCGGGCCGGGAACACTGAAGCTTTCTTT. This gives the protein CASSPRAGNTEAFF.

This clonotype occurred many times. This sequence joins TRBV20-1 and TRBJ2-7, with a tentative D call TRBD2 (6 bases). This CDR3 spans 14 amino acids. Germline loops: CDR1 DFQATT, CDR2 SNEGSKA (reference sequence). Trimming removed 3 bases at V and 3 bases at J, with 15 bases between. The CDR3, as DNA: TGCAGTGCTAGGGCGGGACGATTTAGCTACGAGCAGTACTTC. Its protein is CSARAGRFSYEQYF.

The V call is TRBV6-5, the J call TRBJ1-5; 7 bases are a match to TRBD1. Germline values: CDR1 MNHEY, CDR2 SVGAGI. The CDR3 sequence is 13 residues long. V dropped 4 bases and J dropped 5; count of bases not matched to a gene: 2. CDR3 in amino acids: CASSLGQHQPQHF. CDR3 coding DNA: TGTGCCAGCAGTTTGGGACAGCATCAGCCCCAGCATTTT.

This clonotype occurred many times. The genes are TRBV7-2 and TRBJ2-2, with D perhaps given as TRBD1 or TRBD2 (6 bases each). The CDR3 is made up of 19 amino acids. Germline V lookup: CDR1 SGHTA, CDR2 FQGNSA. Trimming stripped 5 bases from V and 0 bases from J, with 22 bases between. The CDR3 protein is CASSPRGIADTANTGELFF. CDR3 bases: TGTGCCAGCAGCCCTAGGGGGATAGCGGACACCGCGAACACCGGGGAGCTGTTTTTT.

This clonotype was observed many times. The V call is TRBV19, the J call TRBJ2-7; no clear D gene. The CDR3 is made up of 14 amino acids. V was shortened by 5 bases and J by 1 base, with 12 bases between the two germline ends. Germline V gives CDR1 LNHDA, CDR2 SQIVND (reference sequence). CDR3 sequence (DNA): TGTGCCAGTAGTCGAAGAGGAGAGTCCTACGAGCAGTACTTC. This codes for CASSRRGESYEQYF.

This sequence joins TRBV7-2 and TRBJ1-1, with a possible D match to TRBD1 (6 bases). CDR3 length: 15 residues. V lost 1 base and J 2 bases, leaving 11 bases between the germline ends. Per the germline V gene, CDR1 is SGHTA and CDR2 is FQGNSA. In DNA, the CDR3 is TGTGCCAGCAGCTTAGTAGGGGGTCGTAACACTGAAGCTTTCTTT. It translates to CASSLVGGRNTEAFF.

This clonotype occurred once. A much larger clone differs from this one at a single base, so this may be a read error. The chain carries TRBV12-3 or TRBV12-4 and TRBJ1-1; D call uncertain. Trimming removed 3 bases at V and 3 bases at J, with 8 bases between. The CDR3 has 13 residues. The DNA of the CDR3 is TGTGCCAGCAGTTTGATGGCGGACACTGAAGCTTTCTTT. Translating gives CASSLMADTEAFF.

This clonotype was recorded many times. The chain employs TRBV2 and TRBJ1-1, with 8 bases fitting TRBD1. This CDR3 is built from 14 residues. V lost 7 bases, J lost 1 base, and 5 bases stayed unmatched. Germline V lookup: CDR1 SNHLY, CDR2 FYNNEI. The CDR3 region is CASTRQGPNTEAFF. The CDR3 region has the DNA TGTGCCAGCACTAGACAGGGGCCGAACACTGAAGCTTTCTTT.

This clonotype was counted ten times or more. This rearrangement joins TRBV29-1 to TRBJ2-7; 12 bases line up with TRBD1. There are 14 residues in the CDR3. Germline V CDR1 and CDR2: SQVTM, ANQGSEA. V dropped 6 bases and J dropped 0; count of bases not matched to a gene: 3. The CDR3 bases are TGCAGCGTCGAGGGACAGGGGGCCTCCTACGAGCAGTACTTC. This codes for CSVEGQGASYEQYF.

This clonotype came up many times. The V gene is TRBV6-5, the J gene TRBJ1-1; D unclear. V was shortened by 4 bases and J by 5 bases, with 11 bases between the two germline ends. The CDR3 has 13 residues. Germline V gives CDR1 MNHEY, CDR2 SVGAGI. In DNA form, the CDR3 reads TGTGCCAGCAGTTCGGGCGCGGGTACTGAAGCTTTCTTT. Its protein product is CASSSGAGTEAFF.

This clonotype occurred many times. This sequence joins TRBV20-1 and TRBJ2-7, with a possible D match to TRBD2 (6 bases). From germline, CDR1 is DFQATT and CDR2 SNEGSKA (reference sequence). This CDR3 has 14 amino acids. The V end lost 5 bases, the J end lost 0 bases, and 14 bases lay between the germline ends. Here the CDR3 DNA reads TGCAGTGCTTTAGCGGACCCCAGCTCCTACGAGCAGTACTTC. Encoded protein: CSALADPSSYEQYF.

This clonotype was observed at least ten times. The genes are TRBV29-1 and TRBJ2-7, with D uncertain. V shed 4 bases and J shed 6 bases, with 16 bases lying between them. The length of the CDR3 is 13 residues. Looked up from germline, CDR1 is SQVTM and CDR2 is ANQGSEA. As DNA, the CDR3 is TGCAGCGTTGGTTCCGAGTCTTTCGGCGAGCAGTACTTC. Translating gives CSVGSESFGEQYF.

This clonotype was seen many times. The rearrangement uses TRBV28 and TRBJ2-2; no firm D call. Looked up from germline, CDR1 is MDHEN and CDR2 is SYDVKM. This CDR3 contains 14 residues. V was trimmed by 6 bases and J by 1 base, leaving 9 bases between them. The CDR3 DNA is TGTGCCAGCAGCGAAACTTTGAACACCGGGGAGCTGTTTTTT. It yields the protein CASSETLNTGELFF.

This clonotype was recorded many times. This chain links TRBV13 with TRBJ2-2, with D perhaps matching TRBD1 (6 bases). The CDR3 is 22 amino acids. The germline CDR1 and CDR2 sequences are PRHDT and FYEKMQ (reference sequence). Trimming cost V 0 bases and J 5 bases, with 31 bases left between them. CDR3 bases: TGTGCCAGCAGCTTAGGTCTGTGGGGGCAGCGGACAGACCCACCCGGGACCGGGGAGCTGTTTTTT. It encodes CASSLGLWGQRTDPPGTGELFF.

This clonotype was counted many times. This chain joins TRBV29-1 and TRBJ2-5, with 7 bases that match TRBD2. Trimming at V came to 4 bases and at J to 3 bases, leaving 5 bases not matched to a gene. Germline values: CDR1 SQVTM, CDR2 ANQGSEA. The CDR3 sequence is 13 residues long. The CDR3 region is CSVVVAGEETQYF. As DNA, the CDR3 is TGCAGCGTTGTTGTGGCGGGAGAAGAGACCCAGTACTTC.

This clonotype was observed at least ten times. This chain links TRBV29-1 with TRBJ1-2; D remains ambiguous. CDR1 SQVTM and CDR2 ANQGSEA come from the germline V gene. The V end was cut by 4 bases, the J end by 0 bases, with 12 bases between. The CDR3 runs 14 residues. CDR3 bases: TGCAGCGTTGTGGGGATTCTGTCTAACTATGGCTACACCTTC. Protein product: CSVVGILSNYGYTF.

This clonotype was detected only once. The V gene is TRBV12-3 or TRBV12-4, the J gene TRBJ1-2, with 11 bases identical to TRBD1. V lost 5 bases and J lost 8; bases outside the gene matches: 10. CDR3 length: 15 residues. The CDR3 coding sequence is TGTGCCAGCAGTGAAATAGGACAGGGGGCTCGGGGCTACACCTTC. It yields the protein CASSEIGQGARGYTF.

To note about this clonotype: A much larger clone lies a single base off, so this may be a read error. The rearrangement links TRBV10-3 to TRBJ1-1; 7 bases match TRBD1. In germline, CDR1 is ENHRY, CDR2 SYGVKD. The length of the CDR3 is 12 residues. The chain's CDR3 is CVIRQGGTEAFF. The CDR3 nucleotides read TGTGTCATCAGACAGGGTGGCACTGAAGCTTTCTTT.

Notes on this clonotype: Sequence at one end of the junction differs from germline and may be a read error. This chain uses TRBV20-1 with TRBJ2-7; D might be TRBD1 or TRBD2, each matching 5 bases. This CDR3 contains 12 residues. CDR1 and CDR2 from the germline V gene are DFQATT and SNEGSKA (reference sequence). The DNA for the CDR3 is TGCAGTGCTAGTCATGAGGGGTACGGGCAGTACTTC. Translated: CSASHEGYGQYF.

This clonotype was counted between two and nine times. The V and J genes are TRBV19 and TRBJ1-1; D gene unclear. Trimming took off 7 bases at V and 1 base at J, with 13 bases between the two ends. There are 14 residues in the CDR3. CDR1 and CDR2 from the germline V gene are LNHDA and SQIVND (reference sequence). Here the CDR3 reads CASTPWVGNTEAFF. The CDR3 coding sequence is TGTGCCAGTACCCCCTGGGTCGGGAACACTGAAGCTTTCTTT. The whole variable domain, remainder taken from reference TRBV19 and TRBJ1-1, is DGGITQSPKYLFRKEGQNVTLSCEQNLNHDAMYWYRQDPGQGLRLIYYSQIVNDFQKGDIAEGYSVSREKKESFPLTVTSAQKNPTAFYLCASTPWVGNTEAFFGQGTRLTVV.

The rearrangement links TRBV6-1 to TRBJ2-7; 7 nucleotides line up with TRBD1. The J call may be incorrect, as the DNA end agrees better with TRBJ2-1. Looked up from germline, CDR1 is MNHNS and CDR2 is SASEGT. The length of the CDR3 is 14 residues. The DNA of the CDR3 is TGTGCCAGCAGTCGCGAGACAGGGATCTACGAGCAGTTCTTC. It translates to CASSRETGIYEQFF.

This clonotype was seen at least ten times. This chain joins TRBV27 and TRBJ1-1; possibly TRBD1 for D (5 bases). From germline, CDR1 is MNHEY and CDR2 SMNVEV (reference sequence). The CDR3 is 12 amino acids. V was clipped by 3 bases and J by 7 bases, with 9 bases between them. CDR3 in DNA: TGTGCCAGCAGTTTCGGGGGGGATGAAGCTTTCTTT. Translating it yields CASSFGGDEAFF.

The table lists this clonotype with many counts. The chain couples TRBV7-6 to TRBJ2-7; D remains ambiguous. Trimming left V 1 base short and J 4 bases short, with 14 bases between. Germline lookup yields CDR1 SGHVS and CDR2 FNYEAQ. CDR3 length equals 15 residues. DNA for the CDR3: TGTGCCAGCAGCTTAGGTAGGCCAGGCGTGTACGAGCAGTACTTC. As protein: CASSLGRPGVYEQYF.